One sample yielded the 30 T cell receptor beta chains listed below, sequenced in a study of cytomegalovirus exposure and HLA in healthy donors. The PCR had 60 Vbeta and 13 Jbeta primers. Clones were sequenced by immunoSEQ multiplex PCR, and TCRdb holds only the in-frame ones, with some missing. In the table there are some 82,000 clones, 70% to 85% of which are singletons. Sequenced input: PBMCs. The receptors originated from a woman aged 45-65 years in good health and CMV-seronegative.

V and J are TRBV30 and TRBJ1-3, with 8 bases matching TRBD1. Germline trimming cut 0 bases from V and 1 base from J; bases unmatched to any gene: 8. This CDR3 is built from 17 residues. The germline V gene encodes CDR1 GTSNPN and CDR2 SVGIG (reference sequence). Here the CDR3 DNA reads TGTGCCTGGAGTGTACCTAGGACAGGGCCATCTGGAAACACCATATATTTT. Protein product: CAWSVPRTGPSGNTIYF.

The V and J genes are TRBV11-2 and TRBJ1-2; D is uncertain. Trimming took 3 bases from V and 1 from J, leaving 6 bases between them. This CDR3 is 13 amino acids long. The V gene's germline CDR1 is SGHAT and CDR2 FQNNGV. The CDR3 sequence: CASSFGGNYGYTF. The DNA for the CDR3 is TGTGCCAGCAGCTTTGGCGGTAACTATGGCTACACCTTC.

This clone was seen only once. In DNA form, the CDR3 reads TGTGCCAGCAGTAGGGACAACGGTTACGAGCAGTACTTC. This codes for CASSRDNGYEQYF. This sequence joins TRBV6-5 and TRBJ2-7; a possible D gene is TRBD1 (6 bases). The CDR3 has 13 residues. Trimming left V 5 bases short and J 4 bases short, with 12 bases between. Germline V gives CDR1 MNHEY, CDR2 SVGAGI.

The chain carries TRBV7-6 and TRBJ2-3; 13 positions agree with TRBD2. The CDR3 totals 18 residues. Per the germline V gene, CDR1 is SGHVS and CDR2 is FNYEAQ. J lost 3 bases, V lost 5 bases, and 11 bases had no gene match. The CDR3 loop is CASSSEGLAGVRTDTQYF. CDR3 nucleotide sequence: TGTGCCAGCAGCAGCGAAGGACTAGCGGGAGTAAGGACAGATACGCAGTATTTT.

This clone has just a few counts. This chain uses TRBV18 with TRBJ1-1, with a weak D call TRBD1 (5 bases). The length of the CDR3 is 17 residues. V lost 3 bases, J lost 0 bases, and 17 bases lay in between. Looked up from germline, CDR1 is KGHSH and CDR2 is LQKENI. CDR3 DNA: TGTGCCAGCTCACCTTCAACCGTGGGGCTTTTGAACACTGAAGCTTTCTTT. This encodes CASSPSTVGLLNTEAFF.

This chain joins TRBV5-1 and TRBJ2-1; D might be TRBD1 (5 bases). This CDR3 comprises 14 residues. CDR1 and CDR2 from the germline V gene are SGHRS and YFSETQ. V gave up 4 bases and J gave up 0 bases, with 8 bases separating them. CDR3 bases: TGCGCCAGCAGCCTAGACAGCTCCTACAATGAGCAGTTCTTC. This codes for CASSLDSSYNEQFF.

This chain connects TRBV15 to TRBJ1-1; TRBD1 might be the D (5 bases). Germline assignment: CDR1 LNHNV and CDR2 YYDKDF (reference sequence). Trimming left V 0 bases short and J 7 bases short, with 15 bases between. The CDR3 contains 15 residues. The CDR3 is CATSREHPGRNEAFF. The DNA for the CDR3 is TGTGCCACCAGCAGAGAACACCCAGGGCGTAATGAAGCTTTCTTT.

V is TRBV25-1 and J is TRBJ2-1, with 10 bases that match TRBD1. Trimming cost V 4 bases and J 4 bases; bases outside gene matches: 7. CDR1 MGHDK and CDR2 SYGVNS come from the germline V gene. The CDR3 has 16 residues. CDR3 sequence: CASSATTGGPYNEQFF. CDR3 DNA sequence: TGTGCCAGCAGTGCCACGACAGGGGGCCCATACAATGAGCAGTTCTTC.

J is TRBJ2-7 and V is TRBV6-1; D remains ambiguous. Trimming cost V 10 bases and J 2 bases, with 15 bases left between them. CDR3 length: 13 amino acids. Per the germline V gene, CDR1 is MNHNS and CDR2 is SASEGT. In DNA form, the CDR3 reads TGTGCCACCCAAAGACATTCCCCCTACGAGCAGTACTTC. This gives the protein CATQRHSPYEQYF.

The chain links TRBV15 to TRBJ2-3; 10 nucleotides line up with TRBD1. The V and J ends lost 3 bases and 6 bases, in that order; junction bases with no gene match: 0. The CDR3 runs 13 residues. Germline CDR1 LNHNV, CDR2 YYDKDF (reference sequence). The CDR3 DNA follows: TGTGCCACCAGCAGGGGACAGGGGGATACGCAGTATTTT. Its translation is CATSRGQGDTQYF.

V is TRBV4-3 and J is TRBJ2-3; no reliable D call. Per germline, CDR1 LGHNA and CDR2 YSLEER. The V gene lost 0 bases and the J gene lost 6 bases, with 10 bases spanning the gap. The CDR3 spans 14 residues. The CDR3 DNA reads as TGCGCCAGCAGCCAAGATCATTCGGGTGATACGCAGTATTTT. It codes for CASSQDHSGDTQYF.

The chain combines TRBV6-1 with TRBJ2-4; TRBD2 agrees at 14 bases. The CDR3 totals 18 residues. V gave up 1 base and J gave up 7 bases; unmatched junction bases: 9. Looked up from germline, CDR1 is MNHNS and CDR2 is SASEGT. The CDR3 loop reads CASSEVQGLAGARNIQYF. CDR3 bases: TGTGCCAGCAGTGAAGTTCAGGGACTAGCGGGGGCTCGCAACATTCAGTACTTC.

The chain links TRBV9 to TRBJ1-4; 7 bases align to TRBD1. The CDR3 length is 20 residues. With 1 base clipped from V and 3 bases from J, the junction kept 18 bases outside the gene matches. The V gene's germline CDR1 is SGDLS and CDR2 YYNGEE. The CDR3 loop is CASSVFPYPQNGTANEKLFF. DNA of the CDR3: TGTGCCAGCAGCGTATTCCCGTATCCTCAAAACGGGACAGCTAATGAAAAACTGTTTTTT.

Only a few counts were recorded for this clone. The genes are TRBV9 and TRBJ1-1; weak D call: TRBD1 (6 bases). Germline V CDR1 and CDR2: SGDLS, YYNGEE. Trimming took 0 bases from V and 6 from J, leaving 15 bases between them. The CDR3 extends over 15 amino acids. In DNA form, the CDR3 reads TGTGCCAGCAGCGTAGCTGGGGGGGAGGGGGCTGAAGCTTTCTTT. This codes for CASSVAGGEGAEAFF.

This clone was detected a few times. The rearrangement links TRBV10-3 to TRBJ1-2; 10 positions agree with TRBD1. The CDR3 is 13 residues long. V was clipped by 7 bases and J by 4 bases; unmatched bases: 3. Looked up from germline, CDR1 is ENHRY and CDR2 is SYGVKD. The CDR3 sequence is CAITGQGGYGYTF. DNA for the CDR3: TGTGCCATCACCGGACAGGGGGGCTATGGCTACACCTTC.

The gene calls are TRBV29-1 and TRBJ1-5; tentative D call: TRBD1 (5 bases). V was cut by 3 bases and J by 2 bases, with 14 bases left in between. There are 15 residues in the CDR3. Looked up from germline, CDR1 is SQVTM and CDR2 is ANQGSEA. CDR3 DNA: TGCAGCGTTGACGTAGTGACAGCGTGCAATCAGCCCCAGCATTTT. Encoded protein: CSVDVVTACNQPQHF.

A single count supports this clone. V gene TRBV7-3 combines with J gene TRBJ2-1, with TRBD1 matching over 10 bases. This CDR3 comprises 15 residues. Germline V lookup: CDR1 SGHTA, CDR2 FQGTGA. Germline trimming cut 3 bases from V and 3 bases from J; bases unmatched to any gene: 2. CDR3 DNA: TGTGCCAGCAGCTTCGGGACAGGGGTCTACAATGAGCAGTTCTTC. Its protein product is CASSFGTGVYNEQFF.

The V call is TRBV7-2, the J call TRBJ2-3; TRBD2 matches at 9 bases. This CDR3 spans 15 amino acids. Germline CDR1 is SGHTA and CDR2 is FQGNSA. Trimming removed 1 base from V and 6 bases from J; junction bases left unmatched: 5. Here the CDR3 DNA reads TGTGCCAGCAGCTTAGGAGCGGGGGGTTTTGATACGCAGTATTTT. Encoded protein: CASSLGAGGFDTQYF.

V and J are TRBV5-6 and TRBJ2-7, with D maybe TRBD2 (7 bases). CDR1 SGHDT and CDR2 YYEEEE come from the germline V gene. Trimming pared 3 bases from V and 12 bases from J, leaving 25 bases between. The CDR3 is made up of 15 amino acids. CDR3 coding DNA: TGTGCCAGCAGCTCCCTAACCGGTAGGGGGGGGGAATCGTACGTC. It codes for CASSSLTGRGGESYV.

The chain is built from TRBV29-1 and TRBJ1-2, with 7 bases matching TRBD1. CDR1 and CDR2 (germline): SQVTM, ANQGSEA. Germline trimming cut 1 base from V and 2 bases from J; bases unmatched to any gene: 10. The CDR3 has 16 residues. The CDR3 is CSVEVPQAGGNYGYTF. The CDR3 DNA reads TGCAGCGTTGAAGTCCCTCAGGCAGGGGGGAACTATGGCTACACCTTC.

The genes are TRBV6-5 and TRBJ2-5, with D perhaps matching TRBD2 (5 bases). TRBJ2-7 explains the end of the DNA better; the J call may be wrong. Germline-derived CDR1 and CDR2 are MNHEY and SVGAGI. This CDR3 comprises 15 residues. The CDR3 DNA is TGTGCCAGCAGCTTACTCGGACGGGATACCTACGAGCAGTACTTC. The encoded protein is CASSLLGRDTYEQYF.

V gene TRBV6-1 combines with J gene TRBJ1-4, with TRBD1 identical over 10 bases. This CDR3 contains 16 residues. CDR1 MNHNS and CDR2 SASEGT come from the germline V gene. The junction had 7 bases not matched to a gene; V was cut back by 2 bases and J by 7 bases. Written as DNA, the CDR3 is TGTGCCAGCAGTGAAAGGGGAGACAGGGGGCTTGAAAAACTGTTTTTT. This translates into CASSERGDRGLEKLFF.

The chain uses TRBV11-2 and TRBJ2-2; D not certain. Germline lookup yields CDR1 SGHAT and CDR2 FQNNGV. The CDR3 extends over 14 amino acids. The germline V and J ends were trimmed by 5 bases and 2 bases, with 9 bases remaining between them. CDR3 sequence (DNA): TGTGCCAGCAGCACTCCCTACAACACCGGGGAGCTGTTTTTT. Residues: CASSTPYNTGELFF.

J is TRBJ2-7 and V is TRBV7-8; tentative D call: TRBD1 (5 bases). The CDR3 totals 17 residues. Trimming removed 0 bases at V and 4 bases at J, with 19 bases between. Per germline, CDR1 SGHVS and CDR2 FQNEAQ. The CDR3 here is CASSLADQGDVGYEQYV. CDR3 DNA sequence: TGTGCCAGCAGCTTAGCCGACCAGGGTGATGTAGGGTACGAGCAGTACGTC.

This clone was seen once. A read error may account for a junction end that differs from germline. The chain employs TRBV4-2 and TRBJ2-3; 8 bases agree with TRBD2. This CDR3 is built from 17 residues. CDR1 and CDR2 (germline): LGHNA, YNFKEQ. CDR3 sequence (DNA): TGTGCCAGCAGCGAAGAGCGTTCTAGCGGGAGCACAGATACGCAGTATTTT. It codes for CASSEERSSGSTDTQYF.

The chain combines TRBV9 with TRBJ2-3, with 9 bases fitting TRBD2. The CDR3 totals 15 residues. Unmatched junction bases numbered 10, after V lost 4 bases and J lost 7 bases. Germline loops: CDR1 SGDLS, CDR2 YYNGEE. The chain's CDR3 is CASSLDSGSVNTQYF. CDR3 nucleotide sequence: TGTGCCAGCAGCTTGGATAGCGGGAGCGTAAATACGCAGTATTTT.

The genes are TRBV10-3 and TRBJ1-1; 7 bases fit TRBD1. This CDR3 has 14 amino acids. Trimming cost V 6 bases and J 4 bases; bases outside gene matches: 8. Germline lookup yields CDR1 ENHRY and CDR2 SYGVKD. The CDR3 nucleotides are TGTGCCATCAGCGAACATACAGGGGCCACTGAAGCTTTCTTT. Residues: CAISEHTGATEAFF.

A few counts support this clone. The gene calls are TRBV7-9 and TRBJ2-7, with 8 bases aligning to TRBD1. The CDR3 is 18 residues long. V dropped 3 bases and J dropped 2; count of bases not matched to a gene: 15. Germline V lookup: CDR1 SEHNR, CDR2 FQNEAQ (reference sequence). This chain's CDR3 is CASSLNVRTGQGAYEQYF. CDR3 sequence (DNA): TGTGCCAGCAGCTTGAATGTGAGGACCGGACAGGGTGCCTACGAGCAGTACTTC.

V usage is TRBV5-8 and J usage is TRBJ1-3; D is uncertain. V gave up 2 bases and J gave up 4 bases, with 7 bases separating them. This CDR3 comprises 13 residues. The V gene's germline CDR1 is SGHTS and CDR2 YDEGEE. In DNA, the CDR3 is TGTGCCAGCAGCTTTACAGCCGGAAACACCATATATTTT. Its translation: CASSFTAGNTIYF.

The chain links TRBV7-3 to TRBJ2-3, with 10 bases identical to TRBD1. Per the germline V gene, CDR1 is SGHTA and CDR2 is FQGTGA. The length of the CDR3 is 15 residues. The J segment lost 1 base and the V segment lost 5 bases, leaving 3 bases of the junction unmatched. The CDR3 sequence is CASSTTGGGTDTQYF. The CDR3 region has the DNA TGTGCCAGCAGCACGACAGGGGGCGGCACAGATACGCAGTATTTT.